The 26 T cell receptor beta chains listed next were all sequenced from one sample in a study of naive and memory T cell subsets. Both TRBC1 and TRBC2 were covered by a beta constant-region primer of two equimolar oligonucleotides. MiXCR, applied by TCRdb to the UMI-ligation and nested PCR reads, yields one record per CDR3 protein. Of tens of thousands of distinct CDR3 sequences listed, under 15% are singletons. Material: central memory CD4+ T cells from blood. These receptor sequences come from a human donor in good health.

This clonotype was counted only a few times. V is TRBV14 and J is TRBJ2-3; D may be TRBD1 (6 bases). V shed 1 base and J shed 1 base, with 18 bases lying between them. The CDR3 runs 18 residues. Germline CDR1 SGHDN, CDR2 FVKESK. The CDR3 coding sequence is TGTGCCAGCAGCCAAGGATTTACAGGGCTCAGGGGCACAGATACGCAGTATTTT. It specifies CASSQGFTGLRGTDTQYF.

The CDR3 region has the DNA TGTGCCAGTAGTCAAGTTGCAGCGGGAGCAGGTGAGCAGTTCTTC. It encodes CASSQVAAGAGEQFF. The chain joins TRBV19 to TRBJ2-1, with 8 bases aligning to TRBD2. Trimming at V came to 5 bases and at J to 9 bases, leaving 12 bases not matched to a gene. This CDR3 is 15 amino acids long. CDR1 is LNHDA and CDR2 is SQIVND in the germline V gene (reference sequence).

This clonotype was detected only a few times. The chain has TRBV12-3 or TRBV12-4 and TRBJ1-5; perhaps TRBD1 as D (6 bases). The CDR3 spans 16 residues. Trimming removed 2 bases at V and 6 bases at J, with 17 bases between. The CDR3 protein is CASSLPLGAVIQPQHF. The CDR3 nucleotides are TGTGCCAGCAGTTTACCCCTGGGGGCGGTTATTCAGCCCCAGCATTTT.

The table lists this clonotype with a few counts. This sequence joins TRBV20-1 and TRBJ1-6, with D possibly matching TRBD1 (5 bases). The CDR3 contains 14 residues. The ends were cut back, 6 bases at V and 9 bases at J, with 18 bases in the middle. Germline V CDR1 and CDR2: DFQATT, SNEGSKA (reference sequence). This chain's CDR3 is CSAQQTVFSSPLHF. CDR3 coding DNA: TGCAGTGCCCAACAGACAGTTTTCTCTTCACCCCTCCACTTT.

The J gene is TRBJ2-1, the V gene TRBV2; TRBD2 matches at 12 bases. The CDR3 length is 18 residues. J gave up 0 bases and V 3 bases, and 6 bases lay outside the gene matches. The germline V gene has CDR1 SNHLY and CDR2 FYNNEI. CDR3 sequence: CASSEAGLAGTSYNEQFF. The CDR3 nucleotides are TGTGCCAGCAGTGAGGCCGGACTAGCGGGGACCTCCTACAATGAGCAGTTCTTC.

The chain joins TRBV4-3 to TRBJ1-2; TRBD1 matches at 8 bases. This CDR3 comprises 14 residues. Germline loops: CDR1 LGHNA, CDR2 YSLEER. Germline trimming cut 3 bases from V and 3 bases from J; bases unmatched to any gene: 3. CDR3 region: CASSQLQGDYGYTF. CDR3 nucleotide sequence: TGCGCCAGCAGCCAGCTACAGGGGGACTATGGCTACACCTTC.

This clonotype was detected ten times or more. The V call is TRBV7-8, the J call TRBJ2-3, with no clear D. CDR3 length: 13 amino acids. Trimming removed 2 bases from V and 5 bases from J, with 8 bases in between. Germline V gene data show CDR1 as SGHVS and CDR2 as FQNEAQ. The CDR3 loop reads CASSLNIGDTQYF. The CDR3 nucleotides are TGTGCCAGCAGCTTAAATATTGGAGATACGCAGTATTTT.

This chain uses TRBV5-1 with TRBJ2-5; the D gene is possibly TRBD2 (6 bases). Looked up from germline, CDR1 is SGHRS and CDR2 is YFSETQ. The ends were cut back, 7 bases at V and 9 bases at J, with 16 bases in the middle. This CDR3 spans 12 amino acids. CDR3 protein: CASLGGAGAQYF. CDR3 in DNA: TGCGCCAGCCTGGGCGGGGCCGGGGCCCAGTACTTC.

This chain uses TRBV6-2 or TRBV6-3 with TRBJ2-1; 8 bases map to TRBD2. Germline trimming cut 8 bases from V and 0 bases from J; bases unmatched to any gene: 3. The germline V gene has CDR1 MNHEY and CDR2 SVGEGT. The CDR3 extends over 14 amino acids. In DNA, the CDR3 is TGTGCCAGCCGTAGCGGGACCTCCTACAATGAGCAGTTCTTC. Translated: CASRSGTSYNEQFF.

This clonotype was seen many times. This chain connects TRBV20-1 to TRBJ2-5; D is ambiguous. Between the trimmed V and J ends, which lost 0 bases and 0 bases, there was a span of 11 bases. Germline V gene sequence: CDR1 DFQATT, CDR2 SNEGSKA (reference sequence). The CDR3 is 15 amino acids. CDR3 sequence (DNA): TGCAGTGCTAGAGATGATGAAGGGTACCAAGAGACCCAGTACTTC. Protein product: CSARDDEGYQETQYF.

The chain couples TRBV5-1 to TRBJ2-1; 13 bases agree with TRBD2. The length of the CDR3 is 17 residues. Germline V gene data show CDR1 as SGHRS and CDR2 as YFSETQ. V was clipped by 0 bases and J by 8 bases; unmatched bases: 8. The CDR3 here is CASSLVSGTSGNYEQFF. The CDR3, as DNA: TGCGCCAGCAGCTTGGTCAGTGGGACTAGCGGGAACTATGAGCAGTTCTTC.

The V gene is TRBV7-3, the J gene TRBJ2-1; 10 nucleotides match TRBD1. This CDR3 is built from 13 residues. J gave up 13 bases and V 5 bases, and 8 bases lay outside the gene matches. The germline V gene has CDR1 SGHTA and CDR2 FQGTGA. This CDR3 is CASSASGTGEQFF. The CDR3 DNA reads TGTGCCAGCAGCGCATCCGGGACAGGGGAACAGTTCTTC.

This clonotype was seen at least ten times. The chain recombines TRBV3-1 with TRBJ2-7; 8 bases map to TRBD2. This CDR3 contains 14 residues. Germline assignment: CDR1 LGHDT and CDR2 YNNKEL (reference sequence). Trimming removed 3 bases from V and 5 bases from J; junction bases left unmatched: 6. The CDR3 DNA reads TGTGCCAGCAGCCATGTAGCGGGAATCAACGAGCAGTACTTC. It specifies CASSHVAGINEQYF.

The chain has TRBV2 and TRBJ2-7, with 11 bases identical to TRBD2. J lost 3 bases, V lost 8 bases, and 0 bases had no gene match. Per the germline V gene, CDR1 is SNHLY and CDR2 is FYNNEI. This CDR3 comprises 12 residues. CDR3 nucleotide sequence: TGTGCCAGCGGGACTAGCGGCTACGAGCAGTACTTC. Translated: CASGTSGYEQYF.

This clonotype was detected only a few times. The rearrangement uses TRBV23-1 and TRBJ2-2; D uncertain. TRBV23-1 is filed as an ORF, its function uncertain. V was trimmed by 5 bases and J by 3 bases, leaving 22 bases between them. This CDR3 region has 18 residues. DNA of the CDR3: TGCGCCAGCAGTAGATACGCACCGTTTCAAGATTACACCGGGGAGCTGTTTTTT. It translates to CASSRYAPFQDYTGELFF.

The chain employs TRBV29-1 and TRBJ2-1; D might be TRBD1 or TRBD2, each matching 6 bases. The CDR3 extends over 14 amino acids. Trimming took 4 bases from V and 6 from J, leaving 16 bases between them. Germline CDR1 reads SQVTM; CDR2 reads ANQGSEA. CDR3 DNA: TGCAGCGTTGGGGGGCCGGGAGTAGGCAATGAGCAGTTCTTC. Translated, it gives CSVGGPGVGNEQFF.

V and J are TRBV5-4 and TRBJ1-2, with TRBD1 matching over 9 bases. Germline CDR1 reads SGHNT; CDR2 reads YYREEE (reference sequence). After removal of 4 bases from V and 7 bases from J, the junction contained 17 bases not matched to a gene. The CDR3 is made up of 17 amino acids. CDR3: CASSPFREPGQGGGYTF. In nucleotides, the CDR3 is TGTGCCAGCAGCCCATTCAGGGAGCCGGGACAGGGAGGTGGCTACACCTTC.

This clonotype was observed a few times. The chain joins TRBV19 to TRBJ2-1, with unresolved D. Looked up from germline, CDR1 is LNHDA and CDR2 is SQIVND (reference sequence). The CDR3 contains 13 residues. V was clipped by 5 bases and J by 4 bases, with 9 bases between them. The CDR3 reads CASSVGNYNEQFF. In DNA, the CDR3 is TGTGCCAGTAGTGTAGGGAATTACAATGAGCAGTTCTTC.

This chain joins TRBV7-6 and TRBJ2-7; 11 nucleotides match TRBD1. CDR3 length equals 15 residues. Germline CDR1 SGHVS, CDR2 FNYEAQ. V shed 5 bases and J 4 bases; nucleotides not matched to a gene: 7. The DNA of the CDR3 is TGTGCCAGCAGCCAGTACGGGACAGGGGGGTACGAGCAGTACTTC. This encodes CASSQYGTGGYEQYF.

The rearrangement uses TRBV5-1 and TRBJ2-2; D not certain. Germline assignment: CDR1 SGHRS and CDR2 YFSETQ. Trimming cost V 7 bases and J 1 base, with 11 bases left between them. The length of the CDR3 is 14 residues. The CDR3 sequence is CASGRTQNTGELFF. The CDR3 bases are TGCGCCAGCGGCCGGACCCAGAACACCGGGGAGCTGTTTTTT.

This clonotype has a handful of counts. The CDR3 loop is CSARGTGLSYEQYF. The CDR3 nucleotides read TGCAGCGCCCGCGGGACCGGGTTGTCCTACGAGCAGTACTTC. The chain is built from TRBV29-1 and TRBJ2-7; D might be TRBD2 (6 bases). The germline gives CDR1 SQVTM, CDR2 ANQGSEA. The CDR3 consists of 14 residues. Trimming left V 7 bases short and J 1 base short, with 17 bases between.

The chain couples TRBV29-1 to TRBJ2-1; 11 bases line up with TRBD2. This CDR3 contains 15 residues. After removal of 7 bases from V and 7 bases from J, the junction contained 12 bases not matched to a gene. The germline V gene has CDR1 SQVTM and CDR2 ANQGSEA. CDR3 coding DNA: TGCAGCGCCGATTGGCTAGCGGGAGGTACAAATGAGCAGTTCTTC. Its translation is CSADWLAGGTNEQFF.

V usage is TRBV7-3 and J usage is TRBJ2-1, with 14 bases matching TRBD2. The J segment lost 10 bases and the V segment lost 2 bases, leaving 7 bases of the junction unmatched. Germline-derived CDR1 and CDR2 are SGHTA and FQGTGA. The CDR3 length is 16 residues. The CDR3 sequence: CASSLVGTSGRGEQFF. DNA of the CDR3: TGTGCCAGCAGCTTAGTGGGGACTAGCGGGAGAGGAGAGCAGTTCTTC.

This clonotype appeared many times. The gene calls are TRBV5-1 and TRBJ1-1, with 9 positions matching TRBD1. Trimming at V came to 3 bases and at J to 5 bases, leaving 5 bases not matched to a gene. This CDR3 has 14 residues. Germline V gene lookup returns CDR1 SGHRS and CDR2 YFSETQ. CDR3 loop: CASSWGDRETEAFF. Here the CDR3 DNA reads TGCGCCAGCAGCTGGGGGGACAGGGAAACTGAAGCTTTCTTT.

Regarding this clonotype: At one of its ends the junction is not consistent with the germline gene, which may arise from a read error. The chain has TRBV28 and TRBJ2-7; 10 bases line up with TRBD2. CDR3 length: 13 residues. In germline, CDR1 is MDHEN, CDR2 SYDVKM. Here the CDR3 DNA reads TGTGCCAGCAGACGACTGCGGCTAGCGGGAGAACGATTC. This codes for CASRRLRLAGERF.

This clonotype was seen a few times. Since a much larger clone is just one base distant, this may be a read error. The CDR3 DNA reads as TGCAGCGCCGGGACTCACCGAAGAGGTGAGCAGTTCTTC. Residues: CSAGTHRRGEQFF. This sequence joins TRBV29-1 and TRBJ2-1; possibly TRBD2 for D (6 bases). CDR3 length: 13 residues. V was shortened by 7 bases and J by 9 bases, with 19 bases between the two germline ends. Germline CDR1 is SQVTM and CDR2 is ANQGSEA.